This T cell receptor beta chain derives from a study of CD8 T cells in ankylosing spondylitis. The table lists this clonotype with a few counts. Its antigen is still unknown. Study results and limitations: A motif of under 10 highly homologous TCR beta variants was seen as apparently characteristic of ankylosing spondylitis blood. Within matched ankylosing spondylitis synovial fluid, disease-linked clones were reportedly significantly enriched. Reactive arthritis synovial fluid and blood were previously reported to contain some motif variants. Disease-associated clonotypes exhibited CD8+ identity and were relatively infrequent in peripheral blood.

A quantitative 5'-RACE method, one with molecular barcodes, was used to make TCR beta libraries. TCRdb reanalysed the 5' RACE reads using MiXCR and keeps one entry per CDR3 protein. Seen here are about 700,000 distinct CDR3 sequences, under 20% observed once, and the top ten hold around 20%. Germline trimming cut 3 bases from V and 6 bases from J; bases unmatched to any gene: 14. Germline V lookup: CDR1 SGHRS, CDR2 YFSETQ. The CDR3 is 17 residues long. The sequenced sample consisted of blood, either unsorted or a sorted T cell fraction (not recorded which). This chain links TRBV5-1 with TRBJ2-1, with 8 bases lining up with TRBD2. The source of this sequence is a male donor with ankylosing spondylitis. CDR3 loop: CASSSARRGASPNEQFF. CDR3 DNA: TGCGCCAGCAGCTCAGCCCGGCGGGGGGCCTCACCCAATGAGCAGTTCTTC.